These T cell receptor beta chains were read from a single sample in a study of blood T cell repertoires in COVID-19. Libraries were prepared by immunoSEQ multiplex PCR; TCRdb keeps only in-frame clonotypes and omits some of them. Found here are about 140,000 clones, approximately 80% of them singletons; the top ten hold about 1.4%. Specimen: peripheral blood. The receptors stem from a human donor in a cohort sampled during active COVID-19. Both conserved end residues are part of each CDR3. D genes are given only for firm matches. Size is omitted from some rows. Given values are once, few, many or a class for expanded clones.

D gene,V gene,J gene,clone size,CDR3 protein,CDR3 DNA
TRBD1,TRBV7-9,TRBJ2-7,few,CASSTGQGYEQYF,TGTGCCAGCAGTACGGGACAGGGCTACGAGCAGTACTTC
TRBD1,TRBV6-5,TRBJ2-1,.,CASVPPAGGFDEQFF,TGTGCCAGCGTTCCCCCGGCAGGGGGCTTCGATGAGCAGTTCTTC
TRBD2,TRBV7-9,TRBJ2-7,.,CASSSSSGILSEQYF,TGTGCCAGCAGCTCTAGTAGCGGGATCCTTAGCGAGCAGTACTTC
TRBD2,TRBV28,TRBJ2-5,.,CASSSRREGQETQYF,TGTGCCAGCAGTTCCAGACGGGAGGGCCAGGAGACCCAGTACTTC
TRBD2,TRBV5-1,TRBJ2-5,.,CASSKQGGAGGLLETQYF,TGCGCCAGCAGCAAGCAGGGCGGCGCGGGAGGGTTGCTAGAGACCCAGTACTTC
.,TRBV7-6,TRBJ1-6,.,CASSPDRRSYNSPLHF,TGTGCCAGCAGCCCCGACAGGAGGTCCTATAATTCACCCCTCCACTTT
TRBD1,TRBV2,TRBJ1-5,.,CASSEAGQSNQPQHF,TGTGCCAGCAGTGAAGCGGGACAGAGCAATCAGCCCCAGCATTTT
.,TRBV12-5,TRBJ2-3,.,CASGLTGTDTQYF,TGTGCTAGTGGTTTGACAGGCACAGATACGCAGTATTTT
.,TRBV4-3,TRBJ2-7,.,CASSQDSPGNSYEQYF,TGCGCCAGCAGCCAAGATAGTCCAGGGAACTCCTACGAGCAGTACTTC
TRBD1,TRBV30,TRBJ1-3,once,CAWDRGSGNTIYF,TGTGCCTGGGACAGGGGCTCTGGAAACACCATATATTTT
.,TRBV19,TRBJ1-2,.,CASSITETEANYGYTF,TGTGCCAGTAGTATCACAGAAACTGAAGCTAACTATGGCTACACCTTC
.,TRBV19,TRBJ2-1,.,CASSIVISYNEQFF,TGTGCCAGTAGTATAGTCATCTCCTACAATGAGCAGTTCTTC
TRBD2,TRBV3-1/TRBV3-2,TRBJ2-1,.,CASSQDPASGRSEQFF,TGTGCCAGCAGCCAAGATCCGGCTAGCGGGAGGAGTGAGCAGTTCTTC
TRBD2,TRBV20-1,TRBJ2-7,.,CSASPPSGSPYEQYF,TGCAGTGCTAGTCCCCCGAGCGGGAGTCCCTACGAGCAGTACTTC